Each of the 15 T cell receptor beta chains below was sequenced from the same sample in a study of T cell repertoires in cytomegalovirus infection. One entry per CDR3 protein, called by TCRdb with MiXCR from the reads. The sample yields tens of thousands of distinct CDR3 sequences, 28% seen once. Their antigens are not known. Material: CD8+ T cells from cultured PBMCs, obtained from culture after CMV antigen stimulation. The receptors were sampled from a human donor in good health (CMV status not recorded). Some clones in this sample may be carry-over from other donors' samples.

This clonotype was counted a few times. J is TRBJ2-3 and V is TRBV28, with 10 bases that match TRBD1. The CDR3 has 14 amino acids. Trimming took 6 bases from V and 4 from J; bases not matched to a gene: 4. The germline CDR1 and CDR2 sequences are MDHEN and SYDVKM. CDR3 nucleotide sequence: TGTGCCAGCAGGGACAGGGGGTGGGCAGATACGCAGTATTTT. This sequence encodes CASRDRGWADTQYF.

This clonotype showed up just a few times. The gene calls are TRBV25-1 and TRBJ2-1; weak D call: TRBD2 (7 bases). In germline, CDR1 is MGHDK, CDR2 SYGVNS. V was cut by 8 bases and J by 6 bases, with 17 bases left in between. The CDR3 totals 14 residues. Here the CDR3 reads CASWGGLQPNEQFF. For the CDR3, the DNA is TGTGCCAGCTGGGGGGGCCTTCAGCCCAATGAGCAGTTCTTC.

This chain joins TRBV19 and TRBJ1-1, with D possibly being TRBD1 (5 bases). V gave up 3 bases and J gave up 1 base, with 15 bases separating them. The CDR3 is made up of 16 amino acids. In germline, CDR1 is LNHDA, CDR2 SQIVND (reference sequence). The CDR3, as DNA: TGTGCCAGTAGTATGGGGACGTGGGAGACGAACACTGAAGCTTTCTTT. Translating gives CASSMGTWETNTEAFF.

The chain combines TRBV7-2 with TRBJ1-6; 9 nucleotides align to TRBD1. After removal of 1 base from V and 7 bases from J, the junction contained 2 bases not matched to a gene. Germline CDR1 is SGHTA and CDR2 is FQGNSA. The CDR3 extends over 15 amino acids. CDR3 in DNA: TGTGCCAGCAGCTTAGGGGGACAGGGAAATTCACCCCTCCACTTT. It yields the protein CASSLGGQGNSPLHF. Supplemented by reference TRBV7-2 and TRBJ1-6, the full variable domain reads GAGVSQSPSNKVTEKGKDVELRCDPISGHTALYWYRQSLGQGLEFLIYFQGNSAPDKSGLPSDRFSAERTGGSVSTLTIQRTQQEDSAVYLCASSLGGQGNSPLHFGNGTRLTVT.

This clonotype came up a few times. The V call is TRBV28, the J call TRBJ1-1, with no clear D. Germline CDR1 is MDHEN and CDR2 is SYDVKM. The CDR3 runs 15 residues. V gave up 1 base and J gave up 0 bases, with 9 bases separating them. The CDR3 DNA sequence: TGTGCCAGCAGTTTATTTTCAACGGTGAACACTGAAGCTTTCTTT. Translation: CASSLFSTVNTEAFF. Using reference TRBV28 and TRBJ1-1 for the parts outside the CDR3, the full variable domain is DVKVTQSSRYLVKRTGEKVFLECVQDMDHENMFWYRQDPGLGLRLIYFSYDVKMKEKGDIPEGYSVSREKKERFSLILESASTNQTSMYLCASSLFSTVNTEAFFGQGTRLTVV.

The chain couples TRBV15 to TRBJ2-2; D unresolved. The V gene's germline CDR1 is LNHNV and CDR2 YYDKDF (reference sequence). CDR3 length equals 15 residues. Trimming stripped 5 bases from V and 3 bases from J, with 13 bases between. CDR3 in DNA: TGTGCCACCAGCCCAGAAGCACAGCACACCGGGGAGCTGTTTTTT. It is translated as CATSPEAQHTGELFF.

CDR3 region: CASSLPSTDTQYF. The CDR3, as DNA: TGTGCCAGCAGCTTGCCTAGCACAGATACGCAGTATTTT. This sequence joins TRBV5-4 and TRBJ2-3; D not certain. This CDR3 is built from 13 residues. V was pared by 1 base and J by 0 bases, with 3 bases between. The germline V gene encodes CDR1 SGHNT and CDR2 YYREEE (reference sequence).

V is TRBV5-6 and J is TRBJ2-5; 11 bases line up with TRBD2. Germline V gene lookup returns CDR1 SGHDT and CDR2 YYEEEE. With 0 bases clipped from V and 1 base from J, the junction kept 5 bases outside the gene matches. The CDR3 is made up of 17 amino acids. CDR3 coding DNA: TGTGCCAGCAGCTTGGGGTCTAGCGGGAGGTCCCAAGAGACCCAGTACTTC. Translating gives CASSLGSSGRSQETQYF.

This chain links TRBV14 with TRBJ1-6; 9 bases are a match to TRBD1. V dropped 3 bases and J dropped 9; count of bases not matched to a gene: 6. Germline CDR1 SGHDN, CDR2 FVKESK. The length of the CDR3 is 15 residues. CDR3 DNA: TGTGCCAGCAGCCAGACAGGGGGAGGAACTTCACCCCTCCACTTT. As protein: CASSQTGGGTSPLHF.

The gene calls are TRBV4-3 and TRBJ2-5; tentatively, D is TRBD1 (5 bases). The V and J ends lost 0 bases and 5 bases respectively, with 16 bases between them. The CDR3 is 16 amino acids. CDR1 LGHNA and CDR2 YSLEER come from the germline V gene. CDR3 nucleotide sequence: TGCGCCAGCAGCCAAGATTTCGGCAGGGTAGGGGAGACCCAGTACTTC. Translated, it gives CASSQDFGRVGETQYF.

This clonotype occurred a few times. The CDR3 reads CASSSGTGTEAFF. The CDR3 DNA reads TGTGCCAGCAGCTCCGGGACAGGGACTGAAGCTTTCTTT. This rearrangement joins TRBV11-3 to TRBJ1-1; 9 bases fit TRBD1. Trimming at V came to 4 bases and at J to 5 bases, leaving 2 bases not matched to a gene. The CDR3 loop spans 13 amino acids. Germline CDR1 and CDR2: SGHNT and YENEEA.

The chain links TRBV6-5 to TRBJ2-2; tentatively, D is TRBD2 (6 bases). V gave up 2 bases and J gave up 4 bases, with 8 bases separating them. There are 14 residues in the CDR3. Germline CDR1 MNHEY, CDR2 SVGAGI. CDR3 sequence reads: CASSYGGGTGELFF. The CDR3 DNA is TGTGCCAGCAGTTACGGGGGAGGCACCGGGGAGCTGTTTTTT.

This clonotype has ten or more counts. This chain joins TRBV15 and TRBJ2-5; no definite D call. V lost 7 bases and J lost 1, with 16 bases in between. CDR3 size: 15 residues. The germline CDR1 and CDR2 sequences are LNHNV and YYDKDF (reference sequence). CDR3 sequence: CATTDGMGLQETQYF. The CDR3 DNA sequence: TGTGCCACCACCGATGGGATGGGCCTCCAAGAGACCCAGTACTTC.

This clonotype was seen more than once but under ten times. The chain couples TRBV29-1 to TRBJ2-3, with 10 bases that match TRBD2. V lost 1 base, J lost 0 bases, and 4 bases stayed unmatched. This CDR3 contains 16 residues. Germline CDR1 and CDR2: SQVTM and ANQGSEA. The CDR3 coding sequence is TGCAGCGTTGAAGCTTCACTAGCGGGGAGCACAGATACGCAGTATTTT. Amino acid sequence: CSVEASLAGSTDTQYF.

This clonotype showed up many times. The chain has TRBV7-8 and TRBJ2-1; 8 bases line up with TRBD2. Unmatched junction bases numbered 1, after V lost 3 bases and J lost 0 bases. CDR1 is SGHVS and CDR2 is FQNEAQ in the germline V gene. The CDR3 length is 15 residues. The CDR3 loop is CASSFRGGSYNEQFF. CDR3 sequence (DNA): TGTGCCAGCAGCTTCCGGGGGGGCTCCTACAATGAGCAGTTCTTC. Variable domain in full (rest from reference TRBV7-8 and TRBJ2-1): GAGVSQSPRYKVAKRGQDVALRCDPISGHVSLFWYQQALGQGPEFLTYFQNEAQLDKSGLPSDRFFAERPEGSVSTLKIQRTQQEDSAVYLCASSFRGGSYNEQFFGPGTRLTVL.